What follows are 9 T cell receptor beta chains derived from one specimen sequenced in a study of blood T cell repertoires in COVID-19. Assay used: immunoSEQ multiplex PCR; TCRdb lists only in-frame clones, some missing. The sample holds about 76,000 clones, 86% seen once. The specimen sequenced was peripheral blood. These TCRs come from a human donor in a cohort sampled during active COVID-19.

V is TRBV5-1 and J is TRBJ1-2; D gene ambiguous. The CDR3 has 11 residues. Trimming pared 3 bases from V and 9 bases from J, leaving 9 bases between. Germline V gene lookup returns CDR1 SGHRS and CDR2 YFSETQ. Written as DNA, the CDR3 is TGCGCCAGCAGCTCTGGCTTCAGCTACACCTTC. Its protein is CASSSGFSYTF.

V and J are TRBV28 and TRBJ2-1, with 8 bases aligning to TRBD2. V shed 3 bases and J 6 bases; nucleotides not matched to a gene: 7. The CDR3 is 15 residues long. The germline V gene has CDR1 MDHEN and CDR2 SYDVKM. The CDR3 coding sequence is TGTGCCAGCAGTTTGATAGCGGGAATTAGCAATGAGCAGTTCTTC. Protein product: CASSLIAGISNEQFF.

This chain connects TRBV28 to TRBJ2-3; D is perhaps TRBD1 (5 bases). CDR1 and CDR2 (germline): MDHEN, SYDVKM. V lost 6 bases, J lost 9 bases, and 13 bases lay in between. The CDR3 totals 12 residues. The CDR3 is CASRPDRRTQYF. CDR3 coding DNA: TGTGCCAGCAGACCAGACAGAAGGACGCAGTATTTT.

The V gene is TRBV28, the J gene TRBJ2-7, with a possible D match to TRBD2 (6 bases). The CDR3 has 14 residues. Trimming took 2 bases from V and 5 from J, leaving 13 bases between them. Germline V gene sequence: CDR1 MDHEN, CDR2 SYDVKM. CDR3 residues: CASSLVQRVHEQYF. CDR3 nucleotides: TGTGCCAGCAGTTTAGTACAGCGGGTACACGAGCAGTACTTC. Complete variable domain (other parts from reference TRBV28 and TRBJ2-7): DVKVTQSSRYLVKRTGEKVFLECVQDMDHENMFWYRQDPGLGLRLIYFSYDVKMKEKGDIPEGYSVSREKKERFSLILESASTNQTSMYLCASSLVQRVHEQYFGPGTRLTVT.

CDR3 nucleotide sequence: TGCGCCAGCAGCCAAGATCAGATGTCAACTAATGAAAAACTGTTTTTT. Residues: CASSQDQMSTNEKLFF. The chain joins TRBV4-1 to TRBJ1-4; no clear D. The length of the CDR3 is 16 residues. The germline V and J ends were trimmed by 0 bases and 0 bases, with 8 bases remaining between them. CDR1 is MGHRA and CDR2 is YSYEKL in the germline V gene.

This chain links TRBV29-1 with TRBJ2-1; D is perhaps TRBD2 (7 bases). Looked up from germline, CDR1 is SQVTM and CDR2 is ANQGSEA. V was pared by 0 bases and J by 1 base, with 16 bases between. This CDR3 region has 17 residues. CDR3: CSVEDPVGGRSYNEQFF. DNA for the CDR3: TGCAGCGTTGAAGATCCTGTGGGGGGGCGGTCCTACAATGAGCAGTTCTTC.

The chain couples TRBV10-3 to TRBJ2-7; D remains ambiguous. Germline V gene lookup returns CDR1 ENHRY and CDR2 SYGVKD. The CDR3 spans 12 residues. V was clipped by 2 bases and J by 1 base, with 3 bases between them. CDR3 residues: CAISEESYEQYF. For the CDR3, the DNA is TGTGCCATCAGTGAGGAGTCCTACGAGCAGTACTTC.

The chain carries TRBV7-2 and TRBJ1-6, with 10 bases fitting TRBD1. Unmatched junction bases numbered 8, after V lost 5 bases and J lost 10 bases. CDR3 length: 15 residues. Germline V gives CDR1 SGHTA, CDR2 FQGNSA. Written as DNA, the CDR3 is TGTGCCAGCAGCCCACCCGGGACAGGGGCGTCACCCCTCCACTTT. Residues: CASSPPGTGASPLHF.

The rearrangement links TRBV4-2 to TRBJ1-2; D not resolved. CDR3 length: 13 residues. Looked up from germline, CDR1 is LGHNA and CDR2 is YNFKEQ. With 1 base removed from V and 8 bases from J, the gap between germline ends came to 11 bases. The CDR3 region is CASSQGVSGGYTF. The CDR3 nucleotides read TGTGCCAGCAGCCAAGGGGTCTCGGGGGGCTACACCTTC.